Shown below are 32 T cell receptor beta chains from a single sample sequenced in a study of T cell responses to AZD1222 COVID-19 vaccine. Profiling relied on immunoSEQ multiplex PCR, and the TCRdb table lists in-frame clones only, not all of them. The data show about 29,000 clones, roughly 92% seen once. Source: peripheral blood, taken on day 0 of AZD1222 vaccination. The source of these receptors is an adult in good health.

This chain connects TRBV5-1 to TRBJ2-7, with D hard to call. The germline V gene encodes CDR1 SGHRS and CDR2 YFSETQ. There are 16 residues in the CDR3. Trimming cost V 4 bases and J 3 bases, with 20 bases left between them. The CDR3 here is CASSVGLQTSRYEQYF. The CDR3 bases are TGCGCCAGCAGCGTCGGGCTTCAAACCTCCCGCTACGAGCAGTACTTC.

The chain couples TRBV2 to TRBJ2-1; 10 bases agree with TRBD2. CDR1 is SNHLY, CDR2 FYNNEI, per germline. CDR3 length: 17 amino acids. Losses at the gene ends were 0 bases for V and 3 bases for J; bases not matched to a gene: 5. The CDR3 sequence: CASSEARAGGVYNEQFF. Here the CDR3 DNA reads TGTGCCAGCAGTGAAGCTCGAGCGGGAGGGGTCTACAATGAGCAGTTCTTC.

The chain is built from TRBV7-2 and TRBJ2-7; D remains ambiguous. Trimming removed 2 bases at V and 4 bases at J, with 12 bases between. The CDR3 is 14 amino acids. Germline V gene sequence: CDR1 SGHTA, CDR2 FQGNSA. This CDR3 is CASSLRFGVYEQYF. The DNA for the CDR3 is TGTGCCAGCAGCTTAAGGTTTGGGGTTTACGAGCAGTACTTC.

This chain links TRBV15 with TRBJ1-2; 7 bases agree with TRBD1. V was clipped by 0 bases and J by 4 bases; unmatched bases: 5. Germline-derived CDR1 and CDR2 are LNHNV and YYDKDF (reference sequence). This CDR3 has 15 amino acids. In DNA form, the CDR3 reads TGTGCCACCAGCAGAGATCGGGGACAGTTCTATGGCTACACCTTC. It translates to CATSRDRGQFYGYTF.

The chain couples TRBV7-9 to TRBJ2-1; D remains unclear. Deletions cut 5 bases from V and 7 bases from J, with 6 bases between. Germline CDR1 reads SEHNR; CDR2 reads FQNEAQ (reference sequence). The CDR3 runs 11 residues. The CDR3 loop reads CASSLGNEQFF. CDR3 DNA sequence: TGTGCCAGCAGCCTCGGGAATGAGCAGTTCTTC.

CDR3 nucleotides: TGTGCCAGCAGCGCACTAGCGGGGGGTTGGGAGACCCAGTACTTC. This sequence encodes CASSALAGGWETQYF. The chain links TRBV5-5 to TRBJ2-5; 12 bases align to TRBD2. CDR3 length: 15 amino acids. The germline CDR1 and CDR2 sequences are SGHKS and YYEKEE (reference sequence). V dropped 4 bases and J dropped 5; count of bases not matched to a gene: 6.

The rearrangement uses TRBV18 and TRBJ1-6; TRBD1 agrees at 11 bases. This CDR3 has 17 residues. The germline CDR1 and CDR2 sequences are KGHSH and LQKENI. The ends lost 3 bases at V and 8 bases at J; junction bases unmatched: 9. This chain's CDR3 is CASSPRTGGIRDSPLHF. CDR3 in DNA: TGTGCCAGCTCACCCCGGACAGGGGGCATCAGGGATTCACCCCTCCACTTT.

V usage is TRBV27 and J usage is TRBJ2-1; 10 nucleotides align to TRBD2. Trimming removed 2 bases from V and 3 bases from J; junction bases left unmatched: 1. There are 15 residues in the CDR3. Germline assignment: CDR1 MNHEY and CDR2 SMNVEV (reference sequence). The CDR3 spells CASSLGLADYNEQFF. In DNA, the CDR3 is TGTGCCAGCAGTTTAGGACTAGCGGACTACAATGAGCAGTTCTTC.

The chain has TRBV30 and TRBJ1-2; D may be TRBD1 (6 bases). The germline gives CDR1 GTSNPN, CDR2 SVGIG (reference sequence). V shed 7 bases and J shed 8 bases, with 11 bases lying between them. This CDR3 has 10 residues. CDR3 protein: CAFNRDGYTF. As DNA, the CDR3 is TGTGCCTTTAACAGGGACGGCTACACCTTC.

V gene TRBV3-1 (or the pseudogene TRBV3-2) combines with J gene TRBJ1-2; D remains unclear. Per germline, CDR1 LGHDT and CDR2 YNNKEL (reference sequence). Between the trimmed V and J ends, which lost 3 bases and 1 base, there was a span of 6 bases. The CDR3 totals 13 residues. DNA for the CDR3: TGTGCCAGCAGCCAGAACAGTAACTATGGCTACACCTTC. Its translation: CASSQNSNYGYTF.

This chain links TRBV6-5 with TRBJ1-4; D uncertain. CDR1 is MNHEY and CDR2 is SVGAGI in the germline V gene. Trimming pared 5 bases from V and 11 bases from J, leaving 18 bases between. This CDR3 spans 14 amino acids. The CDR3 here is CASSPDSGREKLFF. DNA for the CDR3: TGTGCCAGCAGTCCGGACTCCGGGCGGGAGAAACTGTTTTTT.

The genes are TRBV28 and TRBJ2-7; the D gene is possibly TRBD1 (5 bases). The V and J ends lost 1 base and 5 bases respectively, with 12 bases between them. CDR3 length equals 14 residues. Per the germline V gene, CDR1 is MDHEN and CDR2 is SYDVKM. CDR3 nucleotides: TGTGCCAGCAGTTTATCCGCAAGGGGCCACGAGCAGTACTTC. This sequence encodes CASSLSARGHEQYF.

V usage is TRBV9 and J usage is TRBJ1-2; D is perhaps TRBD1 (5 bases). Looked up from germline, CDR1 is SGDLS and CDR2 is YYNGEE. The CDR3 consists of 15 residues. Trimming shortened V by 0 bases and J by 4 bases, and 13 bases separated the two germline ends. The CDR3 protein is CASSVARSGIYGYTF. CDR3 coding DNA: TGTGCCAGCAGCGTAGCTAGATCAGGGATCTATGGCTACACCTTC.

The genes are TRBV28 and TRBJ2-3, with D unresolved. The germline gives CDR1 MDHEN, CDR2 SYDVKM. The CDR3 covers 13 residues. V lost 3 bases and J lost 2, with 6 bases in between. The CDR3 DNA sequence: TGTGCCAGCAGTTTCGGCTACACAGATACGCAGTATTTT. This codes for CASSFGYTDTQYF. The full variable domain, in which reference TRBV28 and TRBJ2-3 provide the parts outside the CDR3, is DVKVTQSSRYLVKRTGEKVFLECVQDMDHENMFWYRQDPGLGLRLIYFSYDVKMKEKGDIPEGYSVSREKKERFSLILESASTNQTSMYLCASSFGYTDTQYFGPGTRLTVL.

The chain links TRBV19 to TRBJ2-7, with 13 bases lining up with TRBD2. Germline-derived CDR1 and CDR2 are LNHDA and SQIVND (reference sequence). The CDR3 has 13 amino acids. The ends lost 10 bases at V and 3 bases at J; junction bases unmatched: 3. The CDR3 nucleotides are TGTGCCACCCGGACTAGCGGGAGCTACGAGCAGTACTTC. It codes for CATRTSGSYEQYF. Supplemented by reference TRBV19 and TRBJ2-7, the full variable domain reads DGGITQSPKYLFRKEGQNVTLSCEQNLNHDAMYWYRQDPGQGLRLIYYSQIVNDFQKGDIAEGYSVSREKKESFPLTVTSAQKNPTAFYLCATRTSGSYEQYFGPGTRLTVT.

The chain combines TRBV19 with TRBJ1-3, with D unclear. The V and J ends lost 3 bases and 0 bases respectively, with 9 bases between them. Germline CDR1 and CDR2: LNHDA and SQIVND (reference sequence). The CDR3 has 15 residues. Written as DNA, the CDR3 is TGTGCCAGTAGTATCTTACAGAGCTCTGGAAACACCATATATTTT. Translating it yields CASSILQSSGNTIYF.

The chain is built from TRBV5-5 and TRBJ2-5; unclear D gene. V dropped 0 bases and J dropped 5 bases, with 8 bases sitting between them. The CDR3 length is 13 residues. Germline assignment: CDR1 SGHKS and CDR2 YYEKEE (reference sequence). CDR3 amino acids: CASSLDLPETQYF. The CDR3 DNA reads as TGTGCCAGCAGCTTGGATCTCCCCGAGACCCAGTACTTC.

The rearrangement links TRBV11-2 to TRBJ2-5, with D possibly matching TRBD1 (6 bases). V lost 5 bases, J lost 3 bases, and 13 bases lay in between. This CDR3 is 14 amino acids long. In germline, CDR1 is SGHAT, CDR2 FQNNGV. The CDR3 protein is CASSPLGAKETQYF. Here the CDR3 DNA reads TGTGCCAGCAGCCCTCTGGGGGCTAAAGAGACCCAGTACTTC.

The CDR3 sequence: CASSLDGSSNQPQHF. The DNA for the CDR3 is TGTGCCAGCAGCTTAGATGGCAGTAGCAATCAGCCCCAGCATTTT. The chain combines TRBV7-2 with TRBJ1-5; D is undetermined. The V gene lost 1 base and the J gene lost 0 bases, with 7 bases spanning the gap. In germline, CDR1 is SGHTA, CDR2 FQGNSA. The CDR3 is 15 amino acids.

The chain is built from TRBV10-2 and TRBJ2-5; 7 bases line up with TRBD2. The CDR3 loop spans 14 amino acids. Germline V CDR1 and CDR2: WSHSY, SAAADI. Losses at the gene ends were 6 bases for V and 2 bases for J; bases not matched to a gene: 6. This chain's CDR3 is CASRPGLRQETQYF. CDR3 DNA sequence: TGCGCCAGCAGACCGGGACTAAGGCAAGAGACCCAGTACTTC.

The rearrangement links TRBV9 to TRBJ1-2; D may be TRBD1 (5 bases). CDR1 and CDR2 (germline): SGDLS, YYNGEE. CDR3 length equals 15 residues. Deletions cut 4 bases from V and 5 bases from J, with 18 bases between. This chain's CDR3 is CASSPGVGVEYGYTF. CDR3 sequence (DNA): TGTGCCAGCAGCCCGGGGGTGGGGGTCGAATATGGCTACACCTTC.

The gene calls are TRBV27 and TRBJ1-1, with TRBD1 identical over 7 bases. The germline V gene has CDR1 MNHEY and CDR2 SMNVEV (reference sequence). The CDR3 has 14 residues. With 6 bases clipped from V and 5 bases from J, the junction kept 9 bases outside the gene matches. The chain's CDR3 is CASRLTGVWTEAFF. The CDR3 nucleotides read TGTGCCAGCAGGCTCACAGGGGTTTGGACTGAAGCTTTCTTT.

The chain uses TRBV4-3 and TRBJ2-2; TRBD2 matches 8 bases. Germline V gives CDR1 LGHNA, CDR2 YSLEER. The CDR3 is made up of 17 amino acids. The ends lost 0 bases at V and 4 bases at J; junction bases unmatched: 7. CDR3 in amino acids: CASSQDLVAGPTGELFF. The CDR3 coding sequence is TGCGCCAGCAGCCAAGATTTAGTAGCGGGACCCACCGGGGAGCTGTTTTTT.

This clone was found a few times. The chain joins TRBV10-2 to TRBJ2-7, with 7 bases fitting TRBD1. Germline V gives CDR1 WSHSY, CDR2 SAAADI. This CDR3 contains 14 residues. With 5 bases clipped from V and 1 base from J, the junction kept 5 bases outside the gene matches. CDR3 DNA sequence: TGCGCCAGCAGTACGCAGGGGGTTTCCTACGAGCAGTACTTC. This encodes CASSTQGVSYEQYF.

J is TRBJ2-3 and V is TRBV6-1, with 8 bases matching TRBD2. Germline lookup yields CDR1 MNHNS and CDR2 SASEGT. CDR3 length: 15 amino acids. Germline trimming cut 2 bases from V and 2 bases from J; bases unmatched to any gene: 3. Here the CDR3 reads CASSELSGNTDTQYF. The CDR3 nucleotides read TGTGCCAGCAGTGAACTTAGCGGGAACACAGATACGCAGTATTTT.

V is TRBV5-1 and J is TRBJ1-2; no definite D call. The CDR3 has 12 amino acids. Trimming took off 2 bases at V and 8 bases at J, with 10 bases between the two ends. Germline CDR1 SGHRS, CDR2 YFSETQ. CDR3 DNA sequence: TGCGCCAGCAGCTTCGCAGGATCGGGCTACACCTTC. Protein product: CASSFAGSGYTF. Filled out from reference TRBV5-1 and TRBJ1-2, the complete variable domain reads KAGVTQTPRYLIKTRGQQVTLSCSPISGHRSVSWYQQTPGQGLQFLFEYFSETQRNKGNFPGRFSGRQFSNSRSEMNVSTLELGDSALYLCASSFAGSGYTFGSGTRLTVV.

The chain employs TRBV7-9 and TRBJ2-7; D is unclear. The CDR3 covers 16 residues. CDR1 is SEHNR, CDR2 FQNEAQ, per germline (reference sequence). The ends were cut back, 1 base at V and 0 bases at J, with 13 bases in the middle. The CDR3, as DNA: TGTGCCAGCAGCTTAGGATATACAGCGAGCTCCTACGAGCAGTACTTC. Translated, it gives CASSLGYTASSYEQYF.

V gene TRBV24-1 combines with J gene TRBJ1-2; perhaps TRBD1 as D (6 bases). Germline loops: CDR1 KGHDR, CDR2 SFDVKD. V was trimmed by 4 bases and J by 4 bases, leaving 15 bases between them. This CDR3 comprises 15 residues. CDR3 DNA sequence: TGTGCCACCAGTGAAAGGGGGGCACCCGTCTATGGCTACACCTTC. Protein sequence: CATSERGAPVYGYTF.

J is TRBJ1-2 and V is TRBV6-5; TRBD1 matches 7 bases. Germline V gene sequence: CDR1 MNHEY, CDR2 SVGAGI. V dropped 4 bases and J dropped 11; count of bases not matched to a gene: 16. The CDR3 length is 15 residues. The CDR3 spells CASSFRDRAGSGYTF. The CDR3 coding sequence is TGTGCCAGCAGTTTTCGAGACAGGGCTGGTTCTGGATACACCTTC.

The chain couples TRBV5-8 to TRBJ1-1; D is ambiguous. The CDR3 has 14 amino acids. Trimming removed 0 bases at V and 3 bases at J, with 9 bases between. The germline gives CDR1 SGHTS, CDR2 YDEGEE. The CDR3 protein is CASSLDLRDTEAFF. The CDR3 DNA reads as TGTGCCAGCAGCTTGGATCTACGGGACACTGAAGCTTTCTTT.

About this clone itself: The same CDR3 also results from other DNA sequences found in this sample. CDR3 region: CASSLGDRDNEKLFF. Written as DNA, the CDR3 is TGTGCCAGCAGCTTAGGGGACAGGGACAATGAAAAACTGTTTTTT. The chain carries TRBV11-2 and TRBJ1-4, with 9 bases lining up with TRBD1. The CDR3 runs 15 residues. Trimming cost V 1 base and J 5 bases; bases outside gene matches: 2. CDR1 is SGHAT, CDR2 FQNNGV, per germline.

The rearrangement links TRBV30 to TRBJ2-5, with D uncertain. Trimming left V 3 bases short and J 7 bases short, with 9 bases between. This CDR3 has 11 amino acids. Germline V lookup: CDR1 GTSNPN, CDR2 SVGIG (reference sequence). CDR3 amino acids: CAWRVERTQYF. The CDR3 DNA follows: TGTGCCTGGAGGGTGGAGCGGACCCAGTACTTC.